This entry concerns a single TCR beta chain. Its antigen is currently unknown. This sample is part of a study of CXCR3-negative and CXCR3-positive naive CD8 T cells. Study summary: There were some 140 million TRB reads altogether, and each library had about 1.5 +/- 0.3 million of them.

The CDR3 contains 17 residues. Germline V gives CDR1 SEHNR, CDR2 FQNEAQ (reference sequence). Study-wide results and caveats: TCR strength was inferred from TRB CDR3 properties, while surface CD5 was comparable between naive subsets. The TRBV-TRBJ usage of naive CXCR3-negative and CXCR3-positive cells was similar, but that of memory cells differed. In CXCR3-positive naive cells, the TRB CDR3s were more hydrophobic than in CXCR3-negative naive cells.

Preparation of TRB cDNA libraries relied on 5' RACE carrying UMI labels. TCRdb re-called the 5' RACE reads; every CDR3 protein appears as one record, without DNA. Reported are 75,000 to 100,000 distinct CDR3 sequences; the ten largest clones contain about 1%. The chain joins TRBV7-9 to TRBJ2-5; TCRdb's D call, TRBD1, is unchecked because there is no DNA. This receptor was taken from a human donor in good health. Some clones in this sample may be carry-over from other donors' samples. The sample comprised naive CXCR3+ CD8+ T cells from blood. Sample subset: CD45RO-CCR7+CD27+CD95- naive CD8+ T cells expressing CXCR3 (TNR3+). The CDR3 reads CASSSSPGRRTKETQYF.